The present T cell receptor beta chain was sequenced within a study of blood T cell repertoires in COVID-19. Study details: PBMCs, B-cell-depleted T cells, or T cells were the source of the cDNA or gDNA that made up the material.

The study assigned cohorts using participant-reported clinical history. Exposed enrollees had met someone with a PCR-confirmed or clinician-diagnosed COVID-19 case at some point within the 2 weeks before study entry. Per the original data handling: From reference gene primer amplification, estimates of nucleated cell counts were derived. Sequencing was performed with immunoSEQ multiplex PCR; in TCRdb, only in-frame clones are kept and a portion is missing. The V and J calls and clone size were taken over from that table, and D and trimming were inferred from the DNA. The sample includes 300,000 to 450,000 clones, roughly 90% of them seen just once. The germline gives CDR1 MNHEY, CDR2 SVGAGI. This CDR3 spans 14 amino acids. After removal of 11 bases from V and 2 bases from J, the junction contained 6 bases not matched to a gene.

The specimen sequenced was PBMCs or T cells enriched from blood (not recorded which). The chain uses TRBV6-5 and TRBJ2-6; 7 bases agree with TRBD2. The receptor was isolated from a woman aged 25 to 39 who had been exposed to COVID-19. The DNA for the CDR3 is TGTGCCCTTAAGGCGGGGGCTGGGGCCAACGTCCTGACTTTC. Protein sequence: CALKAGAGANVLTF.